What follows is one T cell receptor beta chain and its context. This sample is part of a study of pediatric ulcerative colitis. The CDR3 sequence is 12 residues long. Trimming took 7 bases from V and 12 from J; bases not matched to a gene: 10. The V gene's germline CDR1 is SQVTM and CDR2 ANQGSEA. Samples were sequenced at Survey level, maximum 500,000 reads. Profiling relied on immunoSEQ multiplex PCR, and the TCRdb table lists in-frame clones only, not all of them. This sample yields 30,000 to 40,000 clones, of which around 80% are seen a single time; around 0.96% belongs to the top ten. The rectum was sampled with one to two pinch biopsies at colonoscopy.

Input material: gut tissue. This receptor was identified in a boy aged 10-17 years with mild ulcerative colitis. The chain joins TRBV29-1 to TRBJ2-1; 9 bases match TRBD1. As DNA, the CDR3 is TGCAGCGCAGACCGGGACAGGGTCCGGCAGTTCTTC. Translating it yields CSADRDRVRQFF.